This TCR beta chain was observed in a study of metastatic and nonmetastatic thyroid tumors. No patient received treatment before thyroid surgery. Germline trimming cut 5 bases from V and 4 bases from J; bases unmatched to any gene: 10. Germline assignment: CDR1 LNHDA and CDR2 SQIVND (reference sequence). CDR3 length: 15 residues. This clone was detected only a few times. TCRdb re-analyzed the PCR reads through MiXCR. The sample has some 9,000 clones, less than 40% seen once. Sequencing input: tumor tissue. The receptor's source is a female donor with papillary thyroid cancer or a benign thyroid nodule (not recorded which). Some clones in this sample may be carry-over from other donors' samples. This rearrangement joins TRBV19 to TRBJ2-7; 8 bases map to TRBD2. CDR3 coding DNA: TGTGCCAGTAGTGGAGAAAGCGGGAGTGGGTACGAGCAGTACTTC. This encodes CASSGESGSGYEQYF.